The 19 T cell receptor beta chains below come from one sample, sequenced in a study of human T cells and chemical hapten exposure (dated by TCRdb to 2020 to 2022). Library preparation was by RACE. Sequenced on a NextSeq 500. TCRdb's own reprocessing of the public reads used fastp at Q25 and MiXCR and kept productive beta chains. Rows with one shared CDR3 protein collapse into an entry with the most common genes and DNA. The sample data list about 68,000 distinct CDR3 sequences, and 9.5% to 13% of these were observed just once. About 5.2% of the sample lies in the top ten. The label giving this sample's time point can be read as: pre-sensitization, week 0. The sample's treatment or condition label is to be understood as: therapeutic diphenylcyclopropenone sensitization with weekly scalp DPC. The sample here was whole blood, taken in connection with sensitization to the hapten diphenylcyclopropenone (DPC). The receptors stem from a woman aged 50 to 60 with alopecia areata. Some clones in this sample may be carry-over from other donors' samples.

In its sample, this clonotype was seen many times. This rearrangement joins TRBV18 to TRBJ2-2; D assignment may be TRBD1 or TRBD2 (6 bases each). The CDR3 has 17 amino acids. The ends were cut back, 2 bases at V and 4 bases at J, with 17 bases in the middle. Germline V gene data show CDR1 as KGHSH and CDR2 as LQKENI. DNA of the CDR3: TGTGCCAGCTCACCAGGGGGCCGGGGGAAGATCACCGGGGAGCTGTTTTTT. It yields the protein CASSPGGRGKITGELFF.

The chain links TRBV7-2 to TRBJ2-2, with TRBD2 identical over 12 bases. V trimming: 5 bases; J trimming: 6 bases; junction bases outside the gene matches: 7. This CDR3 spans 16 amino acids. Germline CDR1 SGHTA, CDR2 FQGNSA. The CDR3 sequence: CASSLRLAGAPGELFF. CDR3 coding DNA: TGTGCCAGCAGCCTACGACTAGCGGGAGCCCCCGGGGAGCTGTTTTTT. Variable domain in full (rest from reference TRBV7-2 and TRBJ2-2): GAGVSQSPSNKVTEKGKDVELRCDPISGHTALYWYRQSLGQGLEFLIYFQGNSAPDKSGLPSDRFSAERTGGSVSTLTIQRTQQEDSAVYLCASSLRLAGAPGELFFGEGSRLTVL.

This clonotype occurred many times. The CDR3 region has the DNA TGTGCCTGGAGTGGGACAGGGGCCGATGAAGCTTTCTTT. It translates to CAWSGTGADEAFF. This chain links TRBV30 with TRBJ1-1; 9 bases align to TRBD1. Germline trimming cut 1 base from V and 7 bases from J; bases unmatched to any gene: 4. Germline CDR1 is GTSNPN and CDR2 is SVGIG (reference sequence). The CDR3 has 13 residues.

This clonotype was counted a few times. The chain carries TRBV20-1 and TRBJ2-5, with TRBD2 matching over 9 bases. CDR1 DFQATT and CDR2 SNEGSKA come from the germline V gene (reference sequence). V was pared by 1 base and J by 2 bases, with 5 bases of the junction left unmatched. The CDR3 length is 15 residues. This chain's CDR3 is CSARGTSVNQETQYF. For the CDR3, the DNA is TGCAGTGCTAGAGGGACTAGCGTTAATCAAGAGACCCAGTACTTC.

This chain uses TRBV11-2 with TRBJ2-5, with 10 positions matching TRBD2. Germline V gives CDR1 SGHAT, CDR2 FQNNGV. Trimming cost V 5 bases and J 1 base; bases outside gene matches: 7. The CDR3 consists of 16 residues. The CDR3 spells CASSPRTSGSQETQYF. The CDR3, as DNA: TGTGCCAGCAGCCCTCGGACTAGCGGCAGCCAAGAGACCCAGTACTTC. The variable domain in full, with the rest retrieved from reference TRBV11-2 and TRBJ2-5, is EAGVAQSPRYKIIEKRQSVAFWCNPISGHATLYWYQQILGQGPKLLIQFQNNGVVDDSQLPKDRFSAERLKGVDSTLKIQPAKLEDSAVYLCASSPRTSGSQETQYFGPGTRLLVL.

This clonotype was seen a handful of times. This sequence joins TRBV6-1 and TRBJ2-4, with D maybe TRBD1 (5 bases). There are 16 residues in the CDR3. V dropped 2 bases and J dropped 5 bases, with 16 bases sitting between them. The germline V gene encodes CDR1 MNHNS and CDR2 SASEGT. The chain's CDR3 is CASSEQGQRRENIQYF. The DNA of the CDR3 is TGTGCCAGCAGTGAACAAGGACAACGTCGCGAAAACATTCAGTACTTC.

This clonotype has a handful of counts. The CDR3 region is CASGWGQGGYTF. CDR3 in DNA: TGTGCTAGTGGTTGGGGACAGGGTGGCTACACCTTC. The chain carries TRBV12-5 and TRBJ1-2, with 9 bases that match TRBD1. Trimming cost V 4 bases and J 7 bases; bases outside gene matches: 1. The CDR3 is made up of 12 amino acids. Germline-derived CDR1 and CDR2 are LGHNT and FRNRAP.

This clonotype was seen ten or more times. The V and J genes are TRBV2 and TRBJ1-1; possible D gene TRBD1, 6 bases. Germline V gene sequence: CDR1 SNHLY, CDR2 FYNNEI. The CDR3 runs 12 residues. V lost 10 bases and J lost 2, with 11 bases in between. CDR3 residues: CATRTANTEAFF. CDR3 sequence (DNA): TGTGCCACCAGGACAGCCAACACTGAAGCTTTCTTT.

This chain connects TRBV29-1 to TRBJ1-1; D is unresolved. With 2 bases removed from V and 3 bases from J, the gap between germline ends came to 10 bases. Germline loops: CDR1 SQVTM, CDR2 ANQGSEA. The CDR3 runs to 13 residues. The CDR3, as DNA: TGCAGCGTTGAATGGTCAGTGGACACTGAAGCTTTCTTT. It is translated as CSVEWSVDTEAFF.

This clonotype was seen repeatedly, ten times or more. This chain connects TRBV7-9 to TRBJ2-3; D gene unclear. V lost 5 bases and J 6 bases, leaving 15 bases between the germline ends. The CDR3 contains 14 residues. CDR1 and CDR2 from the germline V gene are SEHNR and FQNEAQ (reference sequence). In nucleotides, the CDR3 is TGTGCCAGCAGCGAAAAGTGGGCACAGGATACGCAGTATTTT. Its translation is CASSEKWAQDTQYF.

This clonotype was found many times. The chain uses TRBV29-1 and TRBJ2-1; possible D gene TRBD1, 6 bases. Trimming cost V 7 bases and J 8 bases, with 12 bases left between them. The CDR3 spans 11 residues. Germline CDR1 is SQVTM and CDR2 is ANQGSEA. This CDR3 is CSALDSYEQFF. In DNA, the CDR3 is TGCAGCGCCTTGGACAGTTATGAGCAGTTCTTC.

This clonotype was found many times. The rearrangement uses TRBV6-2 or TRBV6-3 and TRBJ2-1; D unresolved. The CDR3 totals 15 residues. Germline CDR1 reads MNHEY; CDR2 reads SVGEGT. The V end was cut by 6 bases, the J end by 1 base, with 13 bases between. CDR3 in DNA: TGTGCCAGCAGCCAACTTAGTTATTCCTACAATGAGCAGTTCTTC. Encoded protein: CASSQLSYSYNEQFF.

This clonotype occurred many times. The genes are TRBV7-2 and TRBJ2-4; D unclear. The CDR3 runs 13 residues. Germline V lookup: CDR1 SGHTA, CDR2 FQGNSA. Deletions cut 1 base from V and 6 bases from J, with 7 bases between. CDR3 amino acids: CASSLEPGNIQYF. As DNA, the CDR3 is TGTGCCAGCAGCTTAGAACCAGGAAACATTCAGTACTTC. The full variable domain, completed using reference TRBV7-2 and TRBJ2-4, is GAGVSQSPSNKVTEKGKDVELRCDPISGHTALYWYRQSLGQGLEFLIYFQGNSAPDKSGLPSDRFSAERTGGSVSTLTIQRTQQEDSAVYLCASSLEPGNIQYFGAGTRLSVL.

This chain joins TRBV7-6 and TRBJ2-3, with 9 bases aligning to TRBD2. V lost 4 bases and J lost 5; bases outside the gene matches: 7. CDR3 length: 15 residues. Looked up from germline, CDR1 is SGHVS and CDR2 is FNYEAQ. The CDR3 loop reads CASSSTGLAEDTQYF. The CDR3 region has the DNA TGTGCCAGCAGCTCTACGGGACTAGCAGAAGATACGCAGTATTTT. The full variable domain, rest sourced from reference TRBV7-6 and TRBJ2-3, is GAGVSQSPRYKVTKRGQDVALRCDPISGHVSLYWYRQALGQGPEFLTYFNYEAQQDKSGLPNDRFSAERPEGSISTLTIQRTEQRDSAMYRCASSSTGLAEDTQYFGPGTRLTVL.

Ten or more counts support this clonotype. The chain employs TRBV27 and TRBJ1-6; a possible D gene is TRBD1 (5 bases). The CDR3 covers 15 residues. Deletions cut 0 bases from V and 8 bases from J, with 11 bases between. Germline CDR1 reads MNHEY; CDR2 reads SMNVEV (reference sequence). This CDR3 is CASSLSQGMDSPLHF. In DNA, the CDR3 is TGTGCCAGCAGTTTATCGCAGGGTATGGATTCACCCCTCCACTTT.

This clonotype was seen repeatedly, ten times or more. The chain recombines TRBV5-6 with TRBJ2-4; 8 bases map to TRBD2. The germline V gene has CDR1 SGHDT and CDR2 YYEEEE. V was pared by 1 base and J by 7 bases, with 7 bases of the junction left unmatched. The CDR3 length is 15 residues. The CDR3 reads CASSLYASGSNIQYF. In DNA, the CDR3 is TGTGCCAGCAGCTTGTATGCCAGCGGGAGTAACATTCAGTACTTC. Together with reference TRBV5-6 and TRBJ2-4, the CDR3 gives the full variable domain: DAGVTQSPTHLIKTRGQQVTLRCSPKSGHDTVSWYQQALGQGPQFIFQYYEEEERQRGNFPDRFSGHQFPNYSSELNVNALLLGDSALYLCASSLYASGSNIQYFGAGTRLSVL.

This clonotype turned up a few times. V usage is TRBV9 and J usage is TRBJ1-3, with a possible D match to TRBD1 (5 bases). CDR1 and CDR2 from the germline V gene are SGDLS and YYNGEE. The CDR3 has 15 amino acids. The V end lost 4 bases, the J end lost 1 base, and 12 bases lay between the germline ends. This CDR3 is CASSPRWGSGNTIYF. The CDR3 nucleotides are TGTGCCAGCAGCCCCAGATGGGGGTCTGGAAACACCATATATTTT.

This clonotype was seen many times. V gene TRBV20-1 combines with J gene TRBJ1-2, with 8 bases aligning to TRBD1. This CDR3 is 15 amino acids long. Germline CDR1 is DFQATT and CDR2 is SNEGSKA (reference sequence). Trimming at V came to 1 base and at J to 4 bases, leaving 8 bases not matched to a gene. CDR3 sequence (DNA): TGCAGTGCTAGAGGGGGCCAGGGGGCGGTCTATGGCTACACCTTC. Protein product: CSARGGQGAVYGYTF.

In its sample, this clonotype was seen a few times. J is TRBJ1-5 and V is TRBV20-1, with D possibly TRBD1 on 5 matching bases. Deletions cut 4 bases from V and 5 bases from J, with 15 bases between. CDR3 length: 14 residues. Germline assignment: CDR1 DFQATT and CDR2 SNEGSKA (reference sequence). The CDR3 loop reads CSAIPGPGDQPQHF. The CDR3 nucleotides read TGCAGTGCTATCCCGGGTCCGGGGGATCAGCCCCAGCATTTT.